This passage covers 29 T cell receptor beta chains from one sample sequenced in a study of long-term antiretroviral therapy in people with HIV. Researchers ran immunoSEQ v3.0 at survey level. Assay: immunoSEQ multiplex PCR; the TCRdb copy retains only in-frame clones and omits some. In the table there are about 28,000 clones, approximately 87% of which are singletons. This specimen was unsorted PBMCs, taken 0.5 years after starting antiretroviral therapy. Receptors originate from a woman between 18 and 29 years old with HIV.

This clone was seen only once. The J gene is TRBJ2-2, the V gene TRBV19, with TRBD2 matching over 7 bases. This CDR3 has 14 residues. V was pared by 4 bases and J by 6 bases, with 5 bases of the junction left unmatched. The germline V gene has CDR1 LNHDA and CDR2 SQIVND (reference sequence). The CDR3 sequence is CASSKAGDAGELFF. The CDR3 region has the DNA TGTGCCAGTAGTAAGGCGGGAGATGCCGGGGAGCTGTTTTTT.

The chain has TRBV7-8 and TRBJ2-4, with TRBD2 matching over 7 bases. Per the germline V gene, CDR1 is SGHVS and CDR2 is FQNEAQ. The CDR3 runs 16 residues. Trimming removed 0 bases from V and 6 bases from J; junction bases left unmatched: 8. This CDR3 reads CASSLARASGLNIQYF. CDR3 DNA sequence: TGTGCCAGCAGCTTAGCGCGGGCTAGCGGATTAAACATTCAGTACTTC.

This chain connects TRBV7-8 to TRBJ2-1; 10 bases line up with TRBD2. The CDR3 sequence is 16 residues long. V shed 0 bases and J 9 bases; nucleotides not matched to a gene: 8. Germline-derived CDR1 and CDR2 are SGHVS and FQNEAQ. CDR3 protein: CASSLATSGLFSEQFF. The CDR3 DNA reads TGTGCCAGCAGCTTAGCGACTAGCGGGCTATTCAGTGAGCAGTTCTTC.

The chain couples TRBV10-3 to TRBJ1-1; 11 bases agree with TRBD1. The trim removed 3 bases at V and 7 bases at J, leaving 10 bases unmatched. The CDR3 contains 16 residues. Per germline, CDR1 ENHRY and CDR2 SYGVKD. The DNA for the CDR3 is TGTGCCATCAGTGATTACCGGGACAGGGGGAGAGTTGAAGCTTTCTTT. Translated, it gives CAISDYRDRGRVEAFF.

J is TRBJ2-1 and V is TRBV27, with 12 bases matching TRBD2. Germline CDR1 reads MNHEY; CDR2 reads SMNVEV (reference sequence). The CDR3 runs 18 residues. V was clipped by 6 bases and J by 2 bases; unmatched bases: 11. CDR3 sequence reads: CASSPTSGRADPYNEQFF. The DNA of the CDR3 is TGTGCCAGCAGCCCGACTAGCGGGAGAGCCGACCCCTACAATGAGCAGTTCTTC.

The rearrangement joins TRBV7-8 to TRBJ1-2; D may be TRBD1 (6 bases). Per germline, CDR1 SGHVS and CDR2 FQNEAQ. V shed 5 bases and J shed 8 bases, with 12 bases lying between them. This CDR3 has 12 amino acids. CDR3 protein: CASSEKGVGYTF. The CDR3 nucleotides are TGTGCCAGCAGCGAAAAGGGGGTCGGCTACACCTTC.

J is TRBJ2-7 and V is TRBV9; D is unresolved. Trimming removed 0 bases at V and 3 bases at J, with 13 bases between. Germline lookup yields CDR1 SGDLS and CDR2 YYNGEE. CDR3 length: 15 amino acids. CDR3 sequence (DNA): TGTGCCAGCAGCGTAGGTGGCGGCCAGGACTACGAGCAGTACTTC. It specifies CASSVGGGQDYEQYF.

V and J are TRBV7-8 and TRBJ2-1; 7 positions agree with TRBD2. CDR1 and CDR2 from the germline V gene are SGHVS and FQNEAQ. Germline trimming cut 3 bases from V and 7 bases from J; bases unmatched to any gene: 6. This CDR3 has 14 residues. The CDR3 sequence: CASSLSGMGNEQFF. CDR3 nucleotide sequence: TGTGCCAGCAGCTTGAGCGGGATGGGGAATGAGCAGTTCTTC.

The chain uses TRBV19 and TRBJ2-7, with 12 bases aligning to TRBD2. The CDR3 covers 15 residues. Germline V gene lookup returns CDR1 LNHDA and CDR2 SQIVND (reference sequence). After removal of 4 bases from V and 2 bases from J, the junction contained 3 bases not matched to a gene. CDR3 sequence: CASSTRTSGTYEQYF. The CDR3 coding sequence is TGTGCCAGTAGTACCCGGACTAGCGGGACCTACGAGCAGTACTTC.

CDR3 nucleotides: TGCGCCAGCAGTGGGACTAGCGTAATATACTACAATGAGCAGTTCTTC. It encodes CASSGTSVIYYNEQFF. The V call is TRBV10-1, the J call TRBJ2-1; 9 nucleotides agree with TRBD2. Germline V gives CDR1 WNHNN, CDR2 SYGVQD (reference sequence). The CDR3 length is 16 residues. The V segment lost 4 bases and the J segment 3 bases; nucleotides outside the gene matches: 7.

This chain uses TRBV9 with TRBJ2-3; D ambiguous. V was trimmed by 4 bases and J by 1 base, leaving 4 bases between them. The CDR3 contains 12 residues. The germline V gene encodes CDR1 SGDLS and CDR2 YYNGEE. The CDR3 here is CASSPGTDTQYF. The CDR3 nucleotides are TGTGCCAGCAGCCCCGGCACAGATACGCAGTATTTT.

V and J are TRBV5-8 and TRBJ2-3, with D maybe TRBD2 (5 bases). The germline V gene encodes CDR1 SGHTS and CDR2 YDEGEE. The CDR3 covers 16 residues. The V gene lost 1 base and the J gene lost 0 bases, with 12 bases spanning the gap. CDR3 sequence reads: CASSLRVRGSTDTQYF. CDR3 nucleotide sequence: TGTGCCAGCAGCTTGAGGGTTCGGGGAAGCACAGATACGCAGTATTTT. The variable domain in full, with the rest retrieved from reference TRBV5-8 and TRBJ2-3, is EAGVTQSPTHLIKTRGQQATLRCSPISGHTSVYWYQQALGLGLQFLLWYDEGEERNRGNFPPRFSGRQFPNYSSELNVNALELEDSALYLCASSLRVRGSTDTQYFGPGTRLTVL.

This clone was seen a single time. The rearrangement joins TRBV28 to TRBJ2-7; TRBD1 aligns across 9 bases. Germline V gene data show CDR1 as MDHEN and CDR2 as SYDVKM. V lost 5 bases and J lost 5; bases outside the gene matches: 7. This CDR3 spans 14 amino acids. The CDR3 spells CASSQGDRDHEQYF. CDR3 coding DNA: TGTGCCAGCAGTCAAGGGGACAGGGACCACGAGCAGTACTTC.

This rearrangement joins TRBV7-8 to TRBJ2-7; D call uncertain. The CDR3 is 11 residues long. Trimming left V 5 bases short and J 2 bases short, with 4 bases between. Germline CDR1 and CDR2: SGHVS and FQNEAQ. CDR3: CASSDPYEQYF. CDR3 DNA: TGTGCCAGCAGCGACCCCTACGAGCAGTACTTC.

The chain is built from TRBV11-1 and TRBJ2-7, with TRBD2 matching over 7 bases. J gave up 3 bases and V 4 bases, and 3 bases lay outside the gene matches. Germline V CDR1 and CDR2: SGHAT, FQDESV (reference sequence). This CDR3 contains 13 residues. Written as DNA, the CDR3 is TGTGCCAGCAGCTATGGACTAGTCTACGAGCAGTACTTC. Amino acids: CASSYGLVYEQYF.

This chain uses TRBV5-1 with TRBJ1-1; perhaps TRBD1 as D (6 bases). This CDR3 comprises 13 residues. Trimming shortened V by 0 bases and J by 3 bases, and 6 bases separated the two germline ends. CDR1 SGHRS and CDR2 YFSETQ come from the germline V gene. Here the CDR3 reads CASSLAGDTEAFF. The CDR3 region has the DNA TGCGCCAGCAGCTTGGCAGGGGACACTGAAGCTTTCTTT.

The chain links TRBV4-1 to TRBJ2-1; D is possibly TRBD1 or TRBD2 (6 bases each). The V gene lost 3 bases and the J gene lost 7 bases, with 13 bases spanning the gap. The CDR3 has 14 residues. The germline gives CDR1 MGHRA, CDR2 YSYEKL. The CDR3 sequence: CASSHLGGSNEQFF. In DNA, the CDR3 is TGCGCCAGCAGCCATTTAGGGGGGTCAAATGAGCAGTTCTTC.

By sample fraction, this clone is medium-sized. This chain links TRBV6-1 with TRBJ2-3, with 7 nucleotides matching TRBD1. V lost 5 bases and J lost 3; bases outside the gene matches: 11. The germline V gene encodes CDR1 MNHNS and CDR2 SASEGT. The CDR3 covers 16 residues. The DNA of the CDR3 is TGTGCCAGCAGTAAAGGACAGGTACCTAGTACAGATACGCAGTATTTT. Its protein product is CASSKGQVPSTDTQYF.

This clone was seen once. The J gene is TRBJ2-7, the V gene TRBV10-3, with D tentatively TRBD2 (7 bases). This CDR3 is 15 amino acids long. Trimming pared 8 bases from V and 5 bases from J, leaving 22 bases between. Germline CDR1 ENHRY, CDR2 SYGVKD. DNA for the CDR3: TGTGCCATCGGGGGGGCGGGAGAATCGGAGAACGAGCAGTACTTC. Its translation: CAIGGAGESENEQYF.

V and J are TRBV5-1 and TRBJ1-4; tentative D call: TRBD1 (5 bases). CDR3 length equals 15 residues. CDR1 is SGHRS and CDR2 is YFSETQ in the germline V gene. Trimming shortened V by 3 bases and J by 3 bases, and 12 bases separated the two germline ends. The CDR3 DNA follows: TGCGCCAGCAGCTCCCAGGGAAGGGCTAATGAAAAACTGTTTTTT. Translated: CASSSQGRANEKLFF.

This rearrangement joins TRBV7-9 to TRBJ1-1, with TRBD1 matching over 7 bases. Trimming cost V 2 bases and J 5 bases; bases outside gene matches: 11. The CDR3 extends over 16 amino acids. The germline V gene encodes CDR1 SEHNR and CDR2 FQNEAQ (reference sequence). The CDR3 nucleotides read TGTGCCAGCAGCTTACATGAGAAGGGGGCGCGAACTGAAGCTTTCTTT. It specifies CASSLHEKGARTEAFF. Full variable domain (outside the CDR3, taken from reference TRBV7-9 and TRBJ1-1): DTGVSQNPRHKITKRGQNVTFRCDPISEHNRLYWYRQTLGQGPEFLTYFQNEAQLEKSRLLSDRFSAERPKGSFSTLEIQRTEQGDSAMYLCASSLHEKGARTEAFFGQGTRLTVV.

The V and J genes are TRBV5-1 and TRBJ1-1; tentative D call: TRBD1 (6 bases). The CDR3 has 15 amino acids. Trimming removed 4 bases at V and 2 bases at J, with 15 bases between. Germline CDR1 SGHRS, CDR2 YFSETQ. CDR3 DNA sequence: TGCGCCAGCAGCCCGATCGGGGGACAAAACACTGAAGCTTTCTTT. This codes for CASSPIGGQNTEAFF.

This chain joins TRBV7-3 and TRBJ2-1, with D tentatively TRBD2 (5 bases). Trimming left V 4 bases short and J 10 bases short, with 20 bases between. The CDR3 is 15 amino acids. Germline values: CDR1 SGHTA, CDR2 FQGTGA. CDR3 coding DNA: TGTGCCAGCAGCTCCCACGGGTCTAGCATGGGGGAGCAGTTCTTC. Protein product: CASSSHGSSMGEQFF. The whole variable domain, filled in from reference TRBV7-3 and TRBJ2-1, reads GAGVSQTPSNKVTEKGKYVELRCDPISGHTALYWYRQSLGQGPEFLIYFQGTGAADDSGLPNDRFFAVRPEGSVSTLKIQRTERGDSAVYLCASSSHGSSMGEQFFGPGTRLTVL.

The chain is built from TRBV19 and TRBJ1-2; 7 positions agree with TRBD1. The CDR3 sequence is 13 residues long. With V trimmed by 4 bases and J by 6 bases, 5 bases remained unmatched. Germline values: CDR1 LNHDA, CDR2 SQIVND (reference sequence). CDR3 in amino acids: CASSNRDSDGYTF. The CDR3 DNA sequence: TGTGCCAGTAGTAACCGGGACAGTGATGGCTACACCTTC.

The chain carries TRBV7-9 and TRBJ2-7; 9 bases line up with TRBD2. CDR1 is SEHNR, CDR2 FQNEAQ, per germline (reference sequence). The CDR3 runs 15 residues. Trimming cost V 6 bases and J 3 bases; bases outside gene matches: 9. The CDR3 loop reads CASSTISGGHYEQYF. The CDR3 DNA follows: TGTGCCAGCAGTACCATTAGCGGGGGTCACTACGAGCAGTACTTC.

Written as DNA, the CDR3 is TGCGCCAGCTACGGGGACGGGAGTTGGGAGACCCAGTACTTC. Amino acids: CASYGDGSWETQYF. The V gene is TRBV5-1, the J gene TRBJ2-5, with D perhaps TRBD2 (6 bases). Trimming took off 7 bases at V and 5 bases at J, with 18 bases between the two ends. Germline V gene sequence: CDR1 SGHRS, CDR2 YFSETQ. The CDR3 is made up of 14 amino acids. The whole variable domain, filled in from reference TRBV5-1 and TRBJ2-5, reads KAGVTQTPRYLIKTRGQQVTLSCSPISGHRSVSWYQQTPGQGLQFLFEYFSETQRNKGNFPGRFSGRQFSNSRSEMNVSTLELGDSALYLCASYGDGSWETQYFGPGTRLLVL.

V gene TRBV6-1 combines with J gene TRBJ2-1; 9 nucleotides agree with TRBD2. J gave up 10 bases and V 5 bases, and 12 bases lay outside the gene matches. The CDR3 totals 15 residues. Germline V gives CDR1 MNHNS, CDR2 SASEGT. The CDR3 loop is CASSRYRLAADEQFF. The DNA for the CDR3 is TGTGCCAGCAGTCGCTACCGACTAGCGGCGGACGAGCAGTTCTTC.

The rearrangement uses TRBV6-5 and TRBJ2-7; 7 nucleotides agree with TRBD1. This CDR3 has 14 amino acids. Per germline, CDR1 MNHEY and CDR2 SVGAGI. Unmatched junction bases numbered 5, after V lost 6 bases and J lost 0 bases. The CDR3 spells CASSRDRVSYEQYF. The CDR3 region has the DNA TGTGCCAGCAGCCGTGACAGGGTCTCCTACGAGCAGTACTTC.

This clone was detected once. The V call is TRBV19, the J call TRBJ2-2; 7 bases align to TRBD1. CDR1 and CDR2 (germline): LNHDA, SQIVND (reference sequence). Losses at the gene ends were 4 bases for V and 3 bases for J; bases not matched to a gene: 14. The CDR3 runs 18 residues. The CDR3 DNA is TGTGCCAGTAGTAGTGACAGGGCCCTGTTGTTCTACACCGGGGAGCTGTTTTTT. It yields the protein CASSSDRALLFYTGELFF.